This entry features one T cell receptor (beta chain) sequence. Vbeta (60) and Jbeta (13) primers were used in the PCR. TCRdb's table, derived via immunoSEQ multiplex PCR, lists solely in-frame clones and lacks some. The sample records roughly 140,000 clones, around 79% being singletons. This CDR3 region has 12 residues. The V gene's germline CDR1 is MNHEY and CDR2 SMNVEV (reference sequence). Trimming shortened V by 3 bases and J by 1 base, and 3 bases separated the two germline ends. The sample comes from a study of cytomegalovirus exposure and HLA in healthy donors. Study information: There were tens of millions of unique TCRs (from HLA-typed donors) in an early data release.

The TCR was taken from a male donor in good health and CMV-seronegative. The sequenced sample consisted of PBMCs. The V call is TRBV27, the J call TRBJ1-1; D is unclear. This CDR3 is CASSFGNTEAFF. Here the CDR3 DNA reads TGTGCCAGCAGTTTCGGGAACACTGAAGCTTTCTTT.